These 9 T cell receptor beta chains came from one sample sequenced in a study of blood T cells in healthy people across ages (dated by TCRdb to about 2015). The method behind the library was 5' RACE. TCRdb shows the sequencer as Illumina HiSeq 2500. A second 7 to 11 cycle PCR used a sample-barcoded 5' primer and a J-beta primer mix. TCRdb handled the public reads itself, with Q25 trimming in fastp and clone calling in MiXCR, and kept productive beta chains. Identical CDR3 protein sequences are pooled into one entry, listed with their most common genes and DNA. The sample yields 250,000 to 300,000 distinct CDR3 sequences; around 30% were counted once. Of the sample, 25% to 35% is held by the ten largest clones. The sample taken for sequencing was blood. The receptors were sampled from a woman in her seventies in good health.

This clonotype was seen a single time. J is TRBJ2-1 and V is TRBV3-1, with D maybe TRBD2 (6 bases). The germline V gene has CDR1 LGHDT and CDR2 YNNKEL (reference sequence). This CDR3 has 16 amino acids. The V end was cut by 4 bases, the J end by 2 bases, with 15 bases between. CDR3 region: CASSRRAGQPYNEQFF. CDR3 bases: TGTGCCAGCAGCCGACGGGCGGGGCAGCCCTACAATGAGCAGTTCTTC.

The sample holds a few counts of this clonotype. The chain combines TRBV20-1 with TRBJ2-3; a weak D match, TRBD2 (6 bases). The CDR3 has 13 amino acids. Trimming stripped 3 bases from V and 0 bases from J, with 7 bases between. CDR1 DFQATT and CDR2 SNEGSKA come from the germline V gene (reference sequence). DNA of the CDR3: TGCAGTGCTAGCGGGACTAGCACAGATACGCAGTATTTT. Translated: CSASGTSTDTQYF.

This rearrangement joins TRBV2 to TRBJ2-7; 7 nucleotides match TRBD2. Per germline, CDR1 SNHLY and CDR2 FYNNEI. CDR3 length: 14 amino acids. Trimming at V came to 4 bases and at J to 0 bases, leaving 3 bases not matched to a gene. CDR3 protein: CASSATSSSYEQYF. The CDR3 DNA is TGTGCCAGCAGTGCGACTAGCAGCTCCTACGAGCAGTACTTC.

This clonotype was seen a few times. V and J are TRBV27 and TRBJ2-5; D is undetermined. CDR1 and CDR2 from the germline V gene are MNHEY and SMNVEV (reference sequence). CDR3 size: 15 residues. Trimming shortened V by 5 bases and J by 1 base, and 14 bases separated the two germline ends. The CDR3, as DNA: TGTGCCAGCAGTAGTCGGCGCTACTCCCAAGAGACCCAGTACTTC. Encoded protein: CASSSRRYSQETQYF.

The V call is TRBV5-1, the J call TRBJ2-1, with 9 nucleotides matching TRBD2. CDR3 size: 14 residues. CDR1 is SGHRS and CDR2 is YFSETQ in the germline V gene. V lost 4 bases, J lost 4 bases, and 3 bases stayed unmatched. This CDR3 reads CASSELAGYNEQFF. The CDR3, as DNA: TGCGCCAGCAGCGAGCTAGCGGGGTACAATGAGCAGTTCTTC.

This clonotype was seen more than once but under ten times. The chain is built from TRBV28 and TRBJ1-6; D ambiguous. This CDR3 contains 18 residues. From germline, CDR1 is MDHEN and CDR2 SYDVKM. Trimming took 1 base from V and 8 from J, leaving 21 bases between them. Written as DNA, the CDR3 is TGTGCCAGCAGTTTATTGATTTGGCGTAAGGAGAAGGATTCACCCCTCCACTTT. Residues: CASSLLIWRKEKDSPLHF.

The DNA of the CDR3 is TGCAGTGCTACCCCGGGATTGACATACAATGAGCAGTTCTTC. Translating gives CSATPGLTYNEQFF. This sequence joins TRBV20-1 and TRBJ2-5; perhaps TRBD2 as D (5 bases). The J call may be in error: the DNA end matches TRBJ2-1 better. The CDR3 sequence is 14 residues long. Germline CDR1 reads DFQATT; CDR2 reads SNEGSKA (reference sequence).

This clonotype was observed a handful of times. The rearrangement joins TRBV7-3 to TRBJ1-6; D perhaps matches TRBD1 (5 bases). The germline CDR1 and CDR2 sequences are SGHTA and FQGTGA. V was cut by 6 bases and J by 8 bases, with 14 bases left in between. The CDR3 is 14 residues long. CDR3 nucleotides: TGTGCCAGCAGGGCCGGGACGGTGGATTCACCCCTCCACTTT. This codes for CASRAGTVDSPLHF.

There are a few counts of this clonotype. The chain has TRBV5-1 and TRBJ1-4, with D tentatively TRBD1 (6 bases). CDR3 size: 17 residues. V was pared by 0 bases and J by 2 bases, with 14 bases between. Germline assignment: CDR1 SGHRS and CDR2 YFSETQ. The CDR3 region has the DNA TGCGCCAGCAGCTTGGCAGTGCAGGGGAGCACTAATGAAAAACTGTTTTTT. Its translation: CASSLAVQGSTNEKLFF.